These 27 T cell receptor beta chains originate from one sample sequenced in a study of blood T cells in healthy people across ages. Next came a second PCR, run for about 6 to 12 cycles, which used a sample-barcoded 5' primer along with a J-beta primer mix. TCRdb analysed the 5' RACE reads with MiXCR anew, one entry per CDR3 protein. The table lists about 1.4 million distinct CDR3 sequences, 55% to 75% of them singletons. The specimen was blood. These receptor sequences come from a man aged 18 to 30 in good health.

This clonotype was counted a few times. This chain joins TRBV9 and TRBJ2-7; the D gene could be TRBD1 or TRBD2 (5 bases each). The closer fit of TRBJ2-5 to the DNA end suggests the J call may be wrong. Per germline, CDR1 SGDLS and CDR2 YYNGEE. The CDR3 has 15 amino acids. DNA of the CDR3: TGTGCCAGCAGCGTAGGAGGGGCTAGCATGGAGACCCAGTACTTC. Translated: CASSVGGASMETQYF.

This clonotype was counted a few times. CDR3 DNA: TGTGCCAGCAGCATAGCGGTGTACCAAGAGACCCAGTACTTC. Protein sequence: CASSIAVYQETQYF. The gene calls are TRBV12-3 or TRBV12-4 and TRBJ2-5; possible D gene TRBD2, 6 bases. Trimming shortened V by 6 bases and J by 0 bases, and 11 bases separated the two germline ends. This CDR3 comprises 14 residues.

The J gene is TRBJ2-1, the V gene TRBV6-4; D possibly uses TRBD1 or TRBD2 (5 bases each). The ends were cut back, 0 bases at V and 4 bases at J, with 10 bases in the middle. Germline V lookup: CDR1 MRHNA, CDR2 SNTAGT. The CDR3 extends over 15 amino acids. CDR3 in amino acids: CASSDSQGPYNEQFF. The CDR3 bases are TGTGCCAGCAGTGACTCGCAGGGACCATACAATGAGCAGTTCTTC.

V usage is TRBV13 and J usage is TRBJ1-2, with a tentative D call TRBD1 (6 bases). V gave up 7 bases and J gave up 8 bases, with 17 bases separating them. Germline V gives CDR1 PRHDT, CDR2 FYEKMQ (reference sequence). This CDR3 is 13 amino acids long. The CDR3 sequence is CASTKGGYGGYTF. In DNA, the CDR3 is TGTGCCAGCACCAAGGGGGGGTACGGCGGCTACACCTTC.

CDR3 sequence: CASRRDYPYNEQYF. DNA for the CDR3: TGTGCCAGCCGACGGGACTACCCGTACAATGAGCAGTACTTC. The chain has TRBV7-2 and TRBJ2-7; 7 nucleotides align to TRBD2. Per germline, CDR1 SGHTA and CDR2 FQGNSA. This CDR3 is built from 14 residues. V lost 8 bases, J lost 7 bases, and 14 bases stayed unmatched.

This clonotype was observed a few times. The chain joins TRBV4-3 to TRBJ2-3; weak D call: TRBD2 (5 bases). Germline CDR1 LGHNA, CDR2 YSLEER. The CDR3 contains 16 residues. V lost 0 bases and J 4 bases, leaving 14 bases between the germline ends. The CDR3 region has the DNA TGCGCCAGCAGCCAAGAAGTTTCCCACGGGGCAGATACGCAGTATTTT. Translated: CASSQEVSHGADTQYF.

The V gene is TRBV29-1, the J gene TRBJ2-4; D remains ambiguous. The CDR3 has 15 residues. The V gene's germline CDR1 is SQVTM and CDR2 ANQGSEA. Between the trimmed V and J ends, which lost 4 bases and 13 bases, there was a span of 26 bases. The CDR3 region is CSVGAMMSSYNEQYF. The CDR3, as DNA: TGCAGCGTTGGGGCTATGATGAGCTCCTACAATGAGCAGTACTTC. The whole variable domain, remainder taken from reference TRBV29-1 and TRBJ2-4, is SAVISQKPSRDICQRGTSLTIQCQVDSQVTMMFWYRQQPGQSLTLIATANQGSEATYESGFVIDKFPISRPNLTFSTLTVSNMSPEDSSIYLCSVGAMMSSYNEQYFGAGTRLSVL.

The gene calls are TRBV27 and TRBJ2-3, with no clear D. Germline CDR1 reads MNHEY; CDR2 reads SMNVEV (reference sequence). V lost 5 bases to trimming and J lost 0 bases, with 15 bases between them. The CDR3 consists of 16 residues. The CDR3 region is CASSPQVPQSTDTQYF. In DNA form, the CDR3 reads TGTGCCAGCAGTCCCCAAGTCCCGCAGAGCACAGATACGCAGTATTTT.

The CDR3 protein is CASSPLVPEQYF. As DNA, the CDR3 is TGTGCCAGCTCACCTCTTGTACCGGAGCAGTACTTC. This chain connects TRBV18 to TRBJ2-4; D is undetermined. The CDR3 covers 12 residues. Trimming removed 3 bases from V and 13 bases from J, with 13 bases in between. The germline CDR1 and CDR2 sequences are KGHSH and LQKENI.

This clonotype was seen only once. J is TRBJ2-3 and V is TRBV7-9; 9 nucleotides match TRBD1. Unmatched junction bases numbered 24, after V lost 5 bases and J lost 6 bases. Per the germline V gene, CDR1 is SEHNR and CDR2 is FQNEAQ (reference sequence). This CDR3 has 20 amino acids. CDR3 nucleotide sequence: TGTGCCAGCAGCAGTATTGGGACAGGGCTTAATCCCTCGGCAACGGATACGCAGTATTTT. As protein: CASSSIGTGLNPSATDTQYF.

The chain has TRBV4-3 and TRBJ1-2, with a weak D call TRBD1 (5 bases). CDR1 is LGHNA, CDR2 YSLEER, per germline. CDR3 length: 14 residues. Trimming removed 4 bases at V and 4 bases at J, with 13 bases between. The CDR3 sequence is CASSLDGGFYGYTF. DNA for the CDR3: TGCGCCAGCAGCCTTGACGGGGGGTTCTATGGCTACACCTTC.

This chain connects TRBV6-2 or TRBV6-3 to TRBJ1-1, with TRBD1 matching over 9 bases. Per the germline V gene, CDR1 is MNHEY and CDR2 is SVGEGT. There are 15 residues in the CDR3. The junction had 3 bases not matched to a gene; V was cut back by 4 bases and J by 0 bases. This CDR3 is CASSSRDRVNTEAFF. The CDR3 DNA reads as TGTGCCAGCAGTTCCCGGGACAGGGTGAACACTGAAGCTTTCTTT.

The chain is built from TRBV27 and TRBJ2-7, with 8 bases lining up with TRBD1. Per the germline V gene, CDR1 is MNHEY and CDR2 is SMNVEV (reference sequence). The CDR3 is made up of 14 amino acids. Germline trimming cut 7 bases from V and 3 bases from J; bases unmatched to any gene: 8. CDR3 nucleotides: TGTGCCAGCACCACGACAGGGGAACGCTACGAGCAGTACTTC. It is translated as CASTTTGERYEQYF.

The chain has TRBV3-1 and TRBJ2-2; weak D call: TRBD2 (5 bases). Germline values: CDR1 LGHDT, CDR2 YNNKEL (reference sequence). The CDR3 spans 14 residues. V lost 4 bases and J lost 2, with 8 bases in between. The CDR3 sequence: CASSLGDNTGELFF. The CDR3 DNA reads as TGTGCCAGCAGCCTCGGGGATAACACCGGGGAGCTGTTTTTT. Based on the CDR3 plus reference TRBV3-1 and TRBJ2-2, the full variable domain is DTAVSQTPKYLVTQMGNDKSIKCEQNLGHDTMYWYKQDSKKFLKIMFSYNNKELIINETVPNRFSPKSPDKAHLNLHINSLELGDSAVYFCASSLGDNTGELFFGEGSRLTVL.

The chain recombines TRBV12-3 or TRBV12-4 with TRBJ1-6; no clear D. This CDR3 contains 12 residues. V gave up 3 bases and J gave up 9 bases, with 6 bases separating them. The CDR3 sequence: CASSFPSSPLHF. CDR3 DNA sequence: TGTGCCAGCAGTTTTCCCAGTTCACCCCTCCACTTT.

V usage is TRBV20-1 and J usage is TRBJ1-2; D is ambiguous. Per germline, CDR1 DFQATT and CDR2 SNEGSKA (reference sequence). This CDR3 comprises 13 residues. V lost 4 bases, J lost 1 base, and 10 bases lay in between. This chain's CDR3 is CSATDGYNYGYTF. The CDR3 bases are TGCAGTGCTACCGACGGCTATAACTATGGCTACACCTTC.

Only a few counts were recorded for this clonotype. In DNA form, the CDR3 reads TGTGCCAGCAGTCCTATGACACAGGGTCCCTACGAGCAGTACTTC. This gives the protein CASSPMTQGPYEQYF. V gene TRBV7-8 combines with J gene TRBJ2-7; perhaps TRBD1 as D (6 bases). V was shortened by 6 bases and J by 2 bases, with 17 bases between the two germline ends. Germline loops: CDR1 SGHVS, CDR2 FQNEAQ. There are 15 residues in the CDR3.

This chain uses TRBV28 with TRBJ2-5, with 7 bases aligning to TRBD2. The germline gives CDR1 MDHEN, CDR2 SYDVKM. The CDR3 is made up of 16 amino acids. V dropped 5 bases and J dropped 1; count of bases not matched to a gene: 10. The CDR3 region is CASSKPPLAAQETQYF. CDR3 DNA sequence: TGTGCCAGCAGTAAACCCCCCCTAGCGGCCCAAGAGACCCAGTACTTC. The whole variable domain, remainder taken from reference TRBV28 and TRBJ2-5, is DVKVTQSSRYLVKRTGEKVFLECVQDMDHENMFWYRQDPGLGLRLIYFSYDVKMKEKGDIPEGYSVSREKKERFSLILESASTNQTSMYLCASSKPPLAAQETQYFGPGTRLLVL.

V is TRBV10-3 and J is TRBJ1-6; D is ambiguous. V was trimmed by 4 bases and J by 12 bases, leaving 10 bases between them. Germline V gene sequence: CDR1 ENHRY, CDR2 SYGVKD. The CDR3 totals 12 residues. Written as DNA, the CDR3 is TGTGCCATCAGTGGGAAGGTTGAACCCCTCCACTTT. Translating gives CAISGKVEPLHF.

The CDR3 here is CSARDFGTGVEETQYF. The CDR3 nucleotides read TGCAGTGCTAGAGATTTCGGGACAGGGGTGGAAGAGACCCAGTACTTC. The chain links TRBV20-1 to TRBJ2-5; 10 nucleotides match TRBD1. The J segment lost 3 bases and the V segment lost 0 bases, leaving 7 bases of the junction unmatched. Germline loops: CDR1 DFQATT, CDR2 SNEGSKA (reference sequence). The CDR3 is 16 amino acids.

The V and J genes are TRBV28 and TRBJ2-7, with 9 bases identical to TRBD2. Germline lookup yields CDR1 MDHEN and CDR2 SYDVKM. This CDR3 has 14 residues. The ends lost 4 bases at V and 2 bases at J; junction bases unmatched: 3. As DNA, the CDR3 is TGTGCCAGCAGTTGGGCGGGGGGGGCCTACGAGCAGTACTTC. It specifies CASSWAGGAYEQYF.

The CDR3 DNA reads as TGTGCCAGCAGCCAAGTATTGGGGGCGCCCCTCCCGAATTCTGACACAGATACGCAGTATTTT. Translated: CASSQVLGAPLPNSDTDTQYF. The chain employs TRBV4-2 and TRBJ2-3, with D possibly being TRBD1 (6 bases). V lost 1 base, J lost 2 bases, and 28 bases lay in between. Germline assignment: CDR1 LGHNA and CDR2 YNFKEQ. The CDR3 spans 21 residues.

This chain connects TRBV12-3 or TRBV12-4 to TRBJ1-5, with 8 bases identical to TRBD1. The length of the CDR3 is 16 residues. V trimming: 1 base; J trimming: 2 bases; junction bases outside the gene matches: 4. CDR3 amino acids: CASSLGTGYGNQPQHF. The CDR3 DNA follows: TGTGCCAGCAGTTTAGGGACAGGGTATGGCAATCAGCCCCAGCATTTT.

The rearrangement joins TRBV10-3 to TRBJ2-2, with 7 bases matching TRBD1. Germline V gene data show CDR1 as ENHRY and CDR2 as SYGVKD. CDR3 length: 15 residues. J gave up 0 bases and V 4 bases, and 2 bases lay outside the gene matches. CDR3 in amino acids: CAISVDRANTGELFF. The CDR3 coding sequence is TGTGCCATCAGTGTCGACAGGGCGAACACCGGGGAGCTGTTTTTT.

In regard to this clonotype: The germline gene is not matched at one end of the junction; a read error may be the cause. The gene calls are TRBV6-5 and TRBJ1-2, with D possibly TRBD1 on 6 matching bases. CDR3 length: 14 amino acids. CDR1 MNHEY and CDR2 SVGAGI come from the germline V gene. The CDR3 here is CASSYGGGGYGYTF. The CDR3 DNA reads TGTGCCAGCAGTTACGGAGGGGGTGGGTATGGTTACACCTTC.

This clonotype was observed a handful of times. The genes are TRBV6-2 or TRBV6-3 and TRBJ2-1; D gene ambiguous. Trimming stripped 10 bases from V and 6 bases from J, with 10 bases between. The CDR3 covers 11 residues. Germline V gene lookup returns CDR1 MNHEY and CDR2 SVGEGT. In nucleotides, the CDR3 is TGTGCCACCATTACCGGCAATGAGCAGTTCTTC. Residues: CATITGNEQFF.

The chain joins TRBV5-1 to TRBJ2-1; the match to TRBD2 covers 12 bases. J was trimmed by 7 bases and V by 5 bases; bases with no gene match: 7. Per the germline V gene, CDR1 is SGHRS and CDR2 is YFSETQ. The CDR3 sequence is 15 residues long. CDR3 bases: TGCGCCAGCAGTTCTAGCGGGGGGGCCGTAAATGAGCAGTTCTTC. Protein product: CASSSSGGAVNEQFF.